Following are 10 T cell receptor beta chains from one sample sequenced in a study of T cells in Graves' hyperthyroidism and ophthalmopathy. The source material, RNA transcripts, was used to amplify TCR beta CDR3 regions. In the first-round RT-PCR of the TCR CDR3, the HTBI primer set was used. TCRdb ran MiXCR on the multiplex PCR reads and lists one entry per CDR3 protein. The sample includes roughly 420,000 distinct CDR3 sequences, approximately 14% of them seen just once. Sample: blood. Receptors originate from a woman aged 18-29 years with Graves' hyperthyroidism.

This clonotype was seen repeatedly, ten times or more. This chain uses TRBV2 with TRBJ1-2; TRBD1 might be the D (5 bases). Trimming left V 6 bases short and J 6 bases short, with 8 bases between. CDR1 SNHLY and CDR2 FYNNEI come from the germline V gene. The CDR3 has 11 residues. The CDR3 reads CASRGVHGYTF. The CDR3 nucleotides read TGTGCCAGCAGGGGGGTTCATGGCTACACCTTC.

CDR3: CASRRSDKIGDEQFF. DNA for the CDR3: TGTGCCAGCAGACGAAGCGACAAGATCGGGGATGAGCAGTTCTTC. The genes are TRBV6-2 or TRBV6-3 and TRBJ2-1, with D perhaps TRBD2 (5 bases). Trimming removed 6 bases from V and 8 bases from J, with 20 bases in between. CDR1 and CDR2 (germline): MNHEY, SVGEGT. The CDR3 covers 15 residues.

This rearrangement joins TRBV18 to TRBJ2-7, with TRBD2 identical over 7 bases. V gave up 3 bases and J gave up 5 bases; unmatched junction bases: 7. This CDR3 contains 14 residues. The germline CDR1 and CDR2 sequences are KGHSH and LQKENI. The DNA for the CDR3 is TGTGCCAGCTCACCCGGACTAGGGATCGACGAGCAGTACTTC. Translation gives CASSPGLGIDEQYF.

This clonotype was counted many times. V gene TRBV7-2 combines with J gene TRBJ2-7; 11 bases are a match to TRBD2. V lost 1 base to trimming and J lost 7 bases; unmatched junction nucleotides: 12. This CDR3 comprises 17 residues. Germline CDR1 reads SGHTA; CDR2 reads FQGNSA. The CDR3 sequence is CASSLVLAGGHSGEQYF. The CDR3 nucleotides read TGTGCCAGCAGCTTAGTTCTAGCGGGAGGCCACTCTGGGGAGCAGTACTTC.

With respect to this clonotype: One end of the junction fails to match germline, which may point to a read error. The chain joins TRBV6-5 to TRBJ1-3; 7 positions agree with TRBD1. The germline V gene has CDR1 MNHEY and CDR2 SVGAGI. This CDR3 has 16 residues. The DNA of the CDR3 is TGTGCCAGCAGTTATTTGGGACAGATCTCTGGAGACACCATATATTTT. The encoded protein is CASSYLGQISGDTIYF.

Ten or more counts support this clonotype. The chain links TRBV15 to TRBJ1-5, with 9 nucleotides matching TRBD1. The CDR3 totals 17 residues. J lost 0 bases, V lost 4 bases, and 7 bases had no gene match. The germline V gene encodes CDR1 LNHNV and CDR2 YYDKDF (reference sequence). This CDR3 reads CATSTKDRGNSNQPQHF. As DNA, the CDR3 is TGTGCCACCAGCACCAAGGACAGGGGAAATAGCAATCAGCCCCAGCATTTT.

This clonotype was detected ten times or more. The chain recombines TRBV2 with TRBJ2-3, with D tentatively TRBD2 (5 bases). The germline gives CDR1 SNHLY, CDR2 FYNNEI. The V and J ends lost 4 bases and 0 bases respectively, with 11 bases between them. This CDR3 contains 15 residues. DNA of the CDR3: TGTGCCAGCAGTGTGGAGCGGTTTAGCACAGATACGCAGTATTTT. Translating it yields CASSVERFSTDTQYF.

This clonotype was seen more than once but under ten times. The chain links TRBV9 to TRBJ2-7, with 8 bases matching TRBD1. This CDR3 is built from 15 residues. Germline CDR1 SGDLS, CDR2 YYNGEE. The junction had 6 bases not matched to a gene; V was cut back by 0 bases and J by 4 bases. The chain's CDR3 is CASSVAQGASYEQYF. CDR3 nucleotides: TGTGCCAGCAGCGTAGCGCAGGGGGCGTCGTACGAGCAGTACTTC.

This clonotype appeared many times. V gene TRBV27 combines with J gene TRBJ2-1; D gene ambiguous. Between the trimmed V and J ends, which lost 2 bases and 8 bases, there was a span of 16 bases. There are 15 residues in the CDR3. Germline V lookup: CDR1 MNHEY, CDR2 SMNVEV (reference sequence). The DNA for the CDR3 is TGTGCCAGCAGTTTAGACGTTAGCAGGATATATGAGCAGTTCTTC. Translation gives CASSLDVSRIYEQFF.

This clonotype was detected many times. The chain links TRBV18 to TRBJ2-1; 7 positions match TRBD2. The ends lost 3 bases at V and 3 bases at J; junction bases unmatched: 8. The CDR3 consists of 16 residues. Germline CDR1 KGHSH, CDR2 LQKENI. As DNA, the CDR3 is TGTGCCAGCTCACCTCGATCCAGCGGGAACTACAATGAGCAGTTCTTC. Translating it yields CASSPRSSGNYNEQFF. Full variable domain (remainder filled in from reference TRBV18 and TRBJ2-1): NAGVMQNPRHLVRRRGQEARLRCSPMKGHSHVYWYRQLPEEGLKFMVYLQKENIIDESGMPKERFSAEFPKEGPSILRIQQVVRGDSAAYFCASSPRSSGNYNEQFFGPGTRLTVL.